The sequence of this TCR beta chain was determined in a study of blood T cell repertoires in COVID-19. Study overall: Italy, Spain and the United States were the sources of the convalescent and acute COVID-19 samples. T cells, B-cell-depleted T cells, or PBMCs provided the cDNA or gDNA that served as material.

Two negative PCRs, clearance, or symptom resolution were required of recovered Cohort 3 donors. Original data processing: Amplified reference gene primers provided the basis for estimating nucleated cell counts. Clones were read by immunoSEQ multiplex PCR, and TCRdb kept only the in-frame ones, dropping some. V, J and clone size derive from that table, while D and trimming were established from the DNA sequence. The sample comprises about 320,000 clones, around 90% of which are singletons, and approximately 5.2% rests with the top ten. Germline CDR1 is SGHAT and CDR2 is FQNNGV. The CDR3 extends over 15 amino acids. After removal of 1 base from V and 3 bases from J, the junction contained 2 bases not matched to a gene.

This clonotype was sampled from a man aged 60 to 69 who had recovered from COVID-19. Sequences were obtained from PBMCs or T cells enriched from blood (not recorded which). The V call is TRBV11-2, the J call TRBJ2-1; TRBD2 matches 8 bases. CDR3 residues: CASSLGLASYNEQFF. For the CDR3, the DNA is TGTGCCAGCAGCTTAGGACTAGCGAGCTACAATGAGCAGTTCTTC.